This T cell receptor beta chain derives from a study of read filtering for tumor transcriptome and immune sequencing. Turning to the study itself: R-ISS stage counts were fewer than ten for I, about 16 for II, six or seven for III. TCR-mapped reads were about 4 to 11 million with IR-seq versus about 85 to 1,300 with RNA-seq. DNase treatment preceded whole-transcriptome library preparation.

This clonotype was recorded at least ten times. What it binds is unknown. The library was built from 400 ng RNA with molecular barcoded adaptors for alpha/delta and beta/gamma chains. Each CDR3 protein is one row after TCRdb ran MiXCR on the reads. The table lists 30,000 to 40,000 distinct CDR3 sequences, roughly 13% of them singletons. Study observations and caveats: Single-read clonotypes: roughly 86% of IR-seq clonotypes (approximately 3.7% of reads), around three quarters of RNA-seq clonotypes (nearly 45% of reads).

Trimming cost V 8 bases and J 0 bases, with 11 bases left between them. The CDR3 covers 14 residues. The germline V gene encodes CDR1 LNHNV and CDR2 YYDKDF (reference sequence). Sequenced material: a population of CD138-negative cells sorted from bone marrow. The chain combines TRBV15 with TRBJ1-3, with D perhaps matching TRBD1 (5 bases). The source is a donor aged 40 or older with multiple myeloma. The CDR3 region is CATRRGASGNTIYF. CDR3 coding DNA: TGTGCCACCCGTAGAGGGGCCTCTGGAAACACCATATATTTT.